This entry lists 7 T cell receptor beta chains sequenced from one sample in a study of blood T cell repertoires in COVID-19. Measured with immunoSEQ multiplex PCR; TCRdb has only the in-frame clones, and not every one. The table lists tens of thousands of clones, roughly 80% of them singletons. Sequenced: peripheral blood. These receptors originate from a human donor in a cohort sampled during active COVID-19.

The J gene is TRBJ1-4, the V gene TRBV4-1; D gene ambiguous. The V and J ends lost 0 bases and 5 bases respectively, with 22 bases between them. The CDR3 is made up of 19 amino acids. Looked up from germline, CDR1 is MGHRA and CDR2 is YSYEKL. The CDR3 sequence: CASSQDFGGRRGENEKLFF. CDR3 nucleotides: TGCGCCAGCAGCCAAGATTTTGGTGGGCGACGGGGAGAAAATGAAAAACTGTTTTTT.

The chain joins TRBV5-1 to TRBJ1-2, with a weak D call TRBD1 (6 bases). This CDR3 has 16 amino acids. V gave up 5 bases and J gave up 0 bases, with 17 bases separating them. CDR1 SGHRS and CDR2 YFSETQ come from the germline V gene. CDR3: CASRISPWTANYGYTF. In DNA form, the CDR3 reads TGCGCCAGCAGAATTTCCCCCTGGACAGCTAACTATGGCTACACCTTC.

The chain recombines TRBV18 with TRBJ2-7, with D possibly matching TRBD2 (6 bases). Germline V gene sequence: CDR1 KGHSH, CDR2 LQKENI. V dropped 6 bases and J dropped 2 bases, with 17 bases sitting between them. The CDR3 loop spans 15 amino acids. The CDR3: CASSQNPGVTYEQYF. The CDR3, as DNA: TGTGCCAGCTCCCAAAATCCGGGGGTTACCTACGAGCAGTACTTC.

The chain employs TRBV9 and TRBJ2-5; D gene ambiguous. The CDR3 length is 16 residues. Trimming cost V 0 bases and J 2 bases, with 14 bases left between them. Germline V gene data show CDR1 as SGDLS and CDR2 as YYNGEE. In nucleotides, the CDR3 is TGTGCCAGCAGCGTAGGGGTCAGGCAGTTACAAGAGACCCAGTACTTC. The encoded protein is CASSVGVRQLQETQYF.

The chain combines TRBV19 with TRBJ1-6; 9 bases are a match to TRBD1. In germline, CDR1 is LNHDA, CDR2 SQIVND (reference sequence). The CDR3 spans 19 residues. V was pared by 7 bases and J by 0 bases, with 13 bases of the junction left unmatched. In nucleotides, the CDR3 is TGTGCCAGTAATGACCCGGGACAGGGTACGGGCTCCTATAATTCACCCCTCCACTTT. This gives the protein CASNDPGQGTGSYNSPLHF.

The CDR3 sequence: CASSVTPGQGTDTQYF. CDR3 bases: TGTGCCAGCAGCGTCACCCCGGGACAGGGCACAGATACGCAGTATTTT. The chain couples TRBV9 to TRBJ2-3; 8 bases are a match to TRBD1. This CDR3 region has 16 residues. CDR1 and CDR2 (germline): SGDLS, YYNGEE. V gave up 2 bases and J gave up 1 base; unmatched junction bases: 6.

This chain joins TRBV7-2 and TRBJ2-7, with TRBD1 identical over 7 bases. The CDR3 loop spans 15 amino acids. Germline-derived CDR1 and CDR2 are SGHTA and FQGNSA. V gave up 5 bases and J gave up 4 bases; unmatched junction bases: 11. This CDR3 reads CASSPRAGQVYEQYF. The DNA of the CDR3 is TGTGCCAGCAGCCCCAGGGCAGGACAGGTTTACGAGCAGTACTTC.